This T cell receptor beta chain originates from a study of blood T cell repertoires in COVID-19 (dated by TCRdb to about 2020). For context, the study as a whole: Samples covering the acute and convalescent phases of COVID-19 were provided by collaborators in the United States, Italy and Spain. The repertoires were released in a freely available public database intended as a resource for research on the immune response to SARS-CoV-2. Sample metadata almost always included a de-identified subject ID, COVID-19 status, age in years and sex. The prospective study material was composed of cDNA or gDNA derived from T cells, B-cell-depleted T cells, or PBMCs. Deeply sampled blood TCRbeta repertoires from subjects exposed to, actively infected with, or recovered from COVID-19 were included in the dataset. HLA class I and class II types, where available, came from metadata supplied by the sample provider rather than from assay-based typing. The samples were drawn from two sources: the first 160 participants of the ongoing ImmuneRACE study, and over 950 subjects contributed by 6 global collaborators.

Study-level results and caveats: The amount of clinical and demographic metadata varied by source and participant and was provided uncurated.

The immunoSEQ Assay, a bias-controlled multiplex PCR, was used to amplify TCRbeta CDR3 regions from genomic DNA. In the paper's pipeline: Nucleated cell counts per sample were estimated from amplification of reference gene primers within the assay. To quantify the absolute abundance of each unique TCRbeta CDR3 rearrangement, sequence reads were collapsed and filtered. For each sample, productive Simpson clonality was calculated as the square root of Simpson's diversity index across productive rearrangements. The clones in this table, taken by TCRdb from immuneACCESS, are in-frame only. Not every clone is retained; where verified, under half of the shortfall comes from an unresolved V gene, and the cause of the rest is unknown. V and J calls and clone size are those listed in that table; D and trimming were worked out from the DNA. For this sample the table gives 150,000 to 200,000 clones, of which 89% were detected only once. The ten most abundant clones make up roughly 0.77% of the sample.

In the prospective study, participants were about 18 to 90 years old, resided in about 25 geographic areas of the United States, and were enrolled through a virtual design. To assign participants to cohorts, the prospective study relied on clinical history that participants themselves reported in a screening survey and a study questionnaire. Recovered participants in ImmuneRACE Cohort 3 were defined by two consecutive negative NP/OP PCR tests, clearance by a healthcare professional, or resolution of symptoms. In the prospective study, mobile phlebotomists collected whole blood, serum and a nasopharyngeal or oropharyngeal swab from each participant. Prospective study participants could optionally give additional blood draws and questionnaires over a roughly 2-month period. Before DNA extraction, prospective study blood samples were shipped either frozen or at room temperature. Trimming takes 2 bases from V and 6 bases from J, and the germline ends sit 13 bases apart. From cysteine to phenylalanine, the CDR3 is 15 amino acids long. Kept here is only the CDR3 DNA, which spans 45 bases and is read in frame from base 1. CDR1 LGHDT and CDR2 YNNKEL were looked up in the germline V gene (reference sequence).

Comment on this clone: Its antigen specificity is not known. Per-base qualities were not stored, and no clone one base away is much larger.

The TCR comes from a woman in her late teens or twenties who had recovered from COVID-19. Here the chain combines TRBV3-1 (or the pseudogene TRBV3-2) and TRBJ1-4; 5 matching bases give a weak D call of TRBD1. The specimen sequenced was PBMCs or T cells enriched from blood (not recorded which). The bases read TGTGCCAGCAGCCAACCTATCGGACACCATGAAAAACTGTTTTTT. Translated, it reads CASSQPIGHHEKLFF.